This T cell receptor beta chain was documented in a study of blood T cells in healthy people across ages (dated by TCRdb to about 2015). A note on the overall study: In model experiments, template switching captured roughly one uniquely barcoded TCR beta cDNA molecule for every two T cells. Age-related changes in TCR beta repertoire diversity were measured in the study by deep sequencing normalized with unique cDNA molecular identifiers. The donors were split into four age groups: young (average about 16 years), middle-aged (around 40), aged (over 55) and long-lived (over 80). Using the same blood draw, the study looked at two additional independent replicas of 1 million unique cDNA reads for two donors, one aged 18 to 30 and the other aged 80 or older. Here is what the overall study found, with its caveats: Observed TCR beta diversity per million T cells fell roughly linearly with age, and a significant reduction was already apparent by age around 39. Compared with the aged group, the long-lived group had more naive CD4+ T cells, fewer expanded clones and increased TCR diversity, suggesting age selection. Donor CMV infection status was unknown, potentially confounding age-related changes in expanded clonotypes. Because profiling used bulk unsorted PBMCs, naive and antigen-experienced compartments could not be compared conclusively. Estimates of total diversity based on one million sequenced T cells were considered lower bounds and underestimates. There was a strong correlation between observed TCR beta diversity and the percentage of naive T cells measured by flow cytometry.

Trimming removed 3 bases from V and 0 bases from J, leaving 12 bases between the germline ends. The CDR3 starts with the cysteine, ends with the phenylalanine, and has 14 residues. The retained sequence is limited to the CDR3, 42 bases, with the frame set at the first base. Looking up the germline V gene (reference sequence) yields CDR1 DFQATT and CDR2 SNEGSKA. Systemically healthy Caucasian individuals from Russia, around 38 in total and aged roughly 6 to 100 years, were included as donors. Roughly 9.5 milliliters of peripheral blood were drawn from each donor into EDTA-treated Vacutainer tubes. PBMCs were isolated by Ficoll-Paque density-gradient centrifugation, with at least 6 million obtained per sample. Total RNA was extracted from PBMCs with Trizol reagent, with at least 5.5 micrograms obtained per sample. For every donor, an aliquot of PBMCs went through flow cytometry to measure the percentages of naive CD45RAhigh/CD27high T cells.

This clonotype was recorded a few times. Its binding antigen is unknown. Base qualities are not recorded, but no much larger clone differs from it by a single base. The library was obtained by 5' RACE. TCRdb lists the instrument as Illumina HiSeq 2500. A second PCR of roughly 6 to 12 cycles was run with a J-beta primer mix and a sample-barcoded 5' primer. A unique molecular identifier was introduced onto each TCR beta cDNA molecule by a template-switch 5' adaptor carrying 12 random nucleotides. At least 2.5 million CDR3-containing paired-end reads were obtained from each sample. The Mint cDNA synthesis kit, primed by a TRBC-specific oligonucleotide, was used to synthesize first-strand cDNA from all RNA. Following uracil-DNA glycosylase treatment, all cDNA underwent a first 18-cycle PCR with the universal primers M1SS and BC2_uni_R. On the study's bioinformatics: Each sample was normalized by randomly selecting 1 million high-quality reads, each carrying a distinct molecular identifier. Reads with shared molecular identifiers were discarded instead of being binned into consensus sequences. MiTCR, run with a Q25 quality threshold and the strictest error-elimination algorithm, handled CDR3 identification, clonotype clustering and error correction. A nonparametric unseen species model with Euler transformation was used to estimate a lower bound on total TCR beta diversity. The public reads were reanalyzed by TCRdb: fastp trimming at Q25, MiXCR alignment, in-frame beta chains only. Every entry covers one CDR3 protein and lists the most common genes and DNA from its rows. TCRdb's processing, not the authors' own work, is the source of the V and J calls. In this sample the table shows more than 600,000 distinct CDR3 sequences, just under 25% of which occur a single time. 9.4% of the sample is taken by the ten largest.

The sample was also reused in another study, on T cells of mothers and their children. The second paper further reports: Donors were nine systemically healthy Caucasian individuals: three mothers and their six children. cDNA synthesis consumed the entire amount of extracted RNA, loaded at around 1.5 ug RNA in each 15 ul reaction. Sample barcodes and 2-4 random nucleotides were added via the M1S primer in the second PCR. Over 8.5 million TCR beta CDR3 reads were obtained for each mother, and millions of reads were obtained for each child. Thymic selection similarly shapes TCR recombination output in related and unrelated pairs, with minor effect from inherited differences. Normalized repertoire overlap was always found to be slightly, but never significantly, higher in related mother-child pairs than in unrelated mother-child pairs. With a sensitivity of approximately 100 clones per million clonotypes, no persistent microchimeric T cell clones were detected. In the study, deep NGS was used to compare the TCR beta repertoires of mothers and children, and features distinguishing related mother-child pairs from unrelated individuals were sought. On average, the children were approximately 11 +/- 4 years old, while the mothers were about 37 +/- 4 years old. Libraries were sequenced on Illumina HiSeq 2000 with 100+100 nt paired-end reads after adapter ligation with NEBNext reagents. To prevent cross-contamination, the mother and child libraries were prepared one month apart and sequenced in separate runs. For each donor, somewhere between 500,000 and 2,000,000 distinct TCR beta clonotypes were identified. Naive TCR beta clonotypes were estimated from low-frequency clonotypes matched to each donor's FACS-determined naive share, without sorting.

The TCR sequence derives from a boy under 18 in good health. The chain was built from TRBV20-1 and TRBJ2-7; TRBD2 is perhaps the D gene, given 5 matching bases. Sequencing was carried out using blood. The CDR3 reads CSARLASSSYEQYF. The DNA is TGCAGTGCTAGGCTAGCCTCTAGCTCCTACGAGCAGTACTTC.